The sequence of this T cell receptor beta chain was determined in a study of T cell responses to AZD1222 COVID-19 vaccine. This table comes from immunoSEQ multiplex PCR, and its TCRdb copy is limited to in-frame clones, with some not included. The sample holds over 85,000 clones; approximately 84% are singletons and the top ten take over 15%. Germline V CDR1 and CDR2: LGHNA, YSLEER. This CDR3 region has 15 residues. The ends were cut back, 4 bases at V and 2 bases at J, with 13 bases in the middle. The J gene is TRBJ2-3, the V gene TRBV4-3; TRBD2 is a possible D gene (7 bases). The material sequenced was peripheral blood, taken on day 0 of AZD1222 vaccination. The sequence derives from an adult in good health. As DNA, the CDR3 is TGCGCCAGCAGCCCGGGGGGCGGGTTCACAGATACGCAGTATTTT. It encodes CASSPGGGFTDTQYF.